A single T cell receptor (beta chain) is shown here with its context. The target antigen is unknown. This sample is drawn from a study of shared clonotypes between healthy human individuals. Assay execution proceeded at the deep level. Replicate sorted-subset PCRs were loaded with 150 to 250 ng DNA, 30,000 to 35,000 T cell genomes. In the original analysis: Filtering differed for immunoSEQ, which gave only junction sequences without quality scores. Here immunoSEQ multiplex PCR was the method, and the copy in TCRdb shows in-frame clones only, minus some. V and J calls and clone size are those listed in that table; D and trimming were worked out from the DNA. The sample lists some 2,400,000 clones, roughly 95% seen once, with approximately 0.13% in the top ten. Study-wide results and limits: Between a few donors, naive CD4 clonotypes were shared at a level of roughly 5.5%.

The clonotype originates from a young man in good health. Sequencing was carried out using naive CD4+ T cells sorted from blood. Noted subset: CD45RA+ positively selected.

CDR3 sequence (DNA): TGCGCCAGCAGCCCGGGACTAGGGGGTGAGCAGTACTTC. This sequence encodes CASSPGLGGEQYF. The genes are TRBV5-1 and TRBJ2-7; 8 nucleotides line up with TRBD2. J was trimmed by 7 bases and V by 4 bases; bases with no gene match: 7. The CDR3 covers 13 residues. Germline values: CDR1 SGHRS, CDR2 YFSETQ.